These 27 T cell receptor beta chains originate from one sample sequenced in a study of Graves' ophthalmopathy and Graves' hyperthyroidism. Amplified TCR beta CDR3 regions were obtained using RNA transcripts as template. First-round RT-PCR employed HTBI primers, with a second-round multiplex PCR after it. Each CDR3 protein is one row after TCRdb ran MiXCR on the multiplex PCR reads. The data hold some 750,000 distinct CDR3 sequences, with 40% observed a single time. The sequenced material came from peripheral blood. The receptor source for this set is an adult man with Graves' ophthalmopathy.

In this sample, this clonotype turned up once. A much larger clone is a single base away; this may be a read error. The chain couples TRBV2 to TRBJ1-2; 9 nucleotides line up with TRBD1. V gave up 8 bases and J gave up 6 bases; unmatched junction bases: 10. This CDR3 contains 14 residues. CDR1 is SNHLY and CDR2 is FYNNEI in the germline V gene. CDR3 in amino acids: CASGKTRQGDGYTF. The CDR3 nucleotides read TGTGCCAGCGGAAAGACGCGACAGGGGGATGGCTACACCTTC.

This clonotype was counted a few times. The chain links TRBV19 to TRBJ2-1; D not resolved. CDR3 length equals 13 residues. Germline loops: CDR1 LNHDA, CDR2 SQIVND (reference sequence). The ends were cut back, 8 bases at V and 5 bases at J, with 13 bases in the middle. In DNA, the CDR3 is TGTGCCAGTCGTTCACAAGCAAACAATGAGCAGTTCTTC. This codes for CASRSQANNEQFF.

Many counts were recorded for this clonotype. The V and J genes are TRBV19 and TRBJ1-5, with D unclear. The CDR3 consists of 14 residues. V was clipped by 6 bases and J by 3 bases, with 12 bases between them. Germline V gives CDR1 LNHDA, CDR2 SQIVND (reference sequence). The CDR3 protein is CASSEGGANQPQHF. The CDR3 bases are TGTGCCAGTAGCGAGGGTGGCGCCAATCAGCCCCAGCATTTT.

The CDR3 is CASSSYRGTSYEQYF. The DNA for the CDR3 is TGTGCCAGCAGCTCCTACAGGGGGACGAGCTACGAGCAGTACTTC. The chain is built from TRBV7-2 and TRBJ2-7; 8 nucleotides agree with TRBD1. From germline, CDR1 is SGHTA and CDR2 FQGNSA. The CDR3 runs to 15 residues. With 4 bases clipped from V and 3 bases from J, the junction kept 8 bases outside the gene matches.

This clonotype showed up just a few times. J is TRBJ1-1 and V is TRBV6-1; D remains ambiguous. The CDR3 loop spans 13 amino acids. Germline lookup yields CDR1 MNHNS and CDR2 SASEGT. Trimming left V 4 bases short and J 8 bases short, with 14 bases between. CDR3 bases: TGTGCCAGCAGTGCGATGGGAAATATAGAAGCTTTCTTT. Its protein product is CASSAMGNIEAFF.

This clonotype came up a few times. The chain uses TRBV7-2 and TRBJ2-2; D may be TRBD1 (6 bases). The ends were cut back, 1 base at V and 6 bases at J, with 15 bases in the middle. CDR3 length: 16 residues. Germline V lookup: CDR1 SGHTA, CDR2 FQGNSA. In DNA form, the CDR3 reads TGTGCCAGCAGCTTAGATCTGGGGGCGCGTCCCGGGGAGCTGTTTTTT. Its protein is CASSLDLGARPGELFF.

V usage is TRBV12-3 or TRBV12-4 and J usage is TRBJ1-6; D perhaps matches TRBD1 (5 bases). This CDR3 has 16 amino acids. Trimming cost V 6 bases and J 7 bases, with 19 bases left between them. This CDR3 reads CASSSPGTPTNSPLHF. CDR3 DNA: TGTGCCAGCAGCTCACCCGGGACGCCTACGAATTCACCCCTCCACTTT.

As for this clonotype: Germline is not matched at one junction end, which may reflect a read error. The rearrangement joins TRBV6-1 to TRBJ1-1; no reliable D call. Germline loops: CDR1 MNHNS, CDR2 SASEGT. The CDR3 spans 13 residues. CDR3 in DNA: TGTGCCAGCGGTGATGAAGGGAACACTGAAGCTTTCTTT. Residues: CASGDEGNTEAFF.

Details on this clonotype: This is likely a read error, given that the CDR3 carries no conserved phenylalanine or tryptophan at its end. Because the CDR3's place on the DNA is in doubt, the DNA is left out and the CDR3 is given as listed by TCRdb. The gene calls are TRBV10-3 and TRBJ1-5; TRBD1 was called by the table and not checked on the DNA. The CDR3 sequence runs 8 residues, both termini included. Germline-derived CDR1 and CDR2 are ENHRY and SYGVKD. The CDR3 protein is CAISVGAT.

The CDR3 DNA sequence: TGCAGCGTTGTACAGGGGGAAGAGACCCAGTACTTC. Translated, it gives CSVVQGEETQYF. The chain employs TRBV29-1 and TRBJ2-5, with 8 bases that match TRBD1. Germline V gene lookup returns CDR1 SQVTM and CDR2 ANQGSEA. With 4 bases clipped from V and 3 bases from J, the junction kept 1 base outside the gene matches. There are 12 residues in the CDR3.

This clonotype was observed a few times. Mismatch with germline at one junction end may stem from a read error. This sequence joins TRBV10-3 and TRBJ2-7; possibly TRBD2 for D (6 bases). The germline V gene has CDR1 ENHRY and CDR2 SYGVKD. The CDR3 contains 14 residues. CDR3 loop: CASSEDRGTHEQYF. The CDR3 DNA reads TGTGCCAGCAGTGAGGATCGGGGGACCCACGAGCAGTACTTC.

This clonotype has a handful of counts. The chain is built from TRBV4-3 and TRBJ1-6; no definite D call. Germline-derived CDR1 and CDR2 are LGHNA and YSLEER. The V end lost 0 bases, the J end lost 10 bases, and 13 bases lay between the germline ends. CDR3 length: 15 amino acids. The CDR3: CASSQDGQASSPLHF. The DNA of the CDR3 is TGCGCCAGCAGCCAAGACGGGCAGGCATCATCACCCCTCCACTTT.

The V call is TRBV25-1, the J call TRBJ1-2; 9 nucleotides agree with TRBD1. The CDR3 runs to 16 residues. From germline, CDR1 is MGHDK and CDR2 SYGVNS. The V segment lost 2 bases and the J segment 6 bases; nucleotides outside the gene matches: 10. The CDR3 here is CASSEPHTGGVNGYTF. The CDR3 nucleotides are TGTGCCAGCAGTGAACCTCACACAGGGGGCGTAAATGGCTACACCTTC.

Note on this clonotype: One end of the junction varies from germline; a read error may be responsible. V is TRBV10-2 and J is TRBJ1-4; D is ambiguous. The CDR3 loop spans 15 amino acids. The V gene's germline CDR1 is WSHSY and CDR2 SAAADI. CDR3 protein: CASSYSGSRASKLFF. CDR3 coding DNA: TGTGCCAGCAGTTACTCAGGAAGCCGGGCCAGTAAACTGTTTTTT.

This clonotype appeared many times. This chain uses TRBV24-1 with TRBJ1-5, with TRBD1 matching over 10 bases. This CDR3 spans 16 amino acids. The V segment lost 4 bases and the J segment 6 bases; nucleotides outside the gene matches: 8. Germline CDR1 and CDR2: KGHDR and SFDVKD. The CDR3 DNA reads TGTGCCACCAGTGACCCAGGGACAGGGGTCGCTCAGCCCCAGCATTTT. Its translation: CATSDPGTGVAQPQHF.

This clonotype was observed many times. The chain uses TRBV2 and TRBJ2-7; 7 bases are shared with TRBD1. After removal of 7 bases from V and 2 bases from J, the junction contained 8 bases not matched to a gene. The CDR3 covers 14 residues. From germline, CDR1 is SNHLY and CDR2 FYNNEI. The CDR3 coding sequence is TGTGCCAGCAAAATCGACAGGGCCGCCTACGAGCAGTACTTC. As protein: CASKIDRAAYEQYF.

The rearrangement links TRBV11-1 to TRBJ1-5; the match to TRBD1 covers 8 bases. V dropped 4 bases and J dropped 0; count of bases not matched to a gene: 2. The V gene's germline CDR1 is SGHAT and CDR2 FQDESV (reference sequence). CDR3 length: 15 amino acids. The chain's CDR3 is CASSSDRVSNQPQHF. CDR3 sequence (DNA): TGTGCCAGCAGCTCGGACAGGGTTAGCAATCAGCCCCAGCATTTT.

A few counts support this clonotype. This sequence joins TRBV12-3 or TRBV12-4 and TRBJ1-2; a possible D gene is TRBD1 (6 bases). The CDR3 totals 13 residues. Trimming pared 3 bases from V and 5 bases from J, leaving 10 bases between. CDR3 nucleotide sequence: TGTGCCAGCAGTTTCACCCAGGGGTATGGCTACACCTTC. Translating it yields CASSFTQGYGYTF.

This clonotype was seen repeatedly, ten times or more. This chain links TRBV7-9 with TRBJ1-4, with D perhaps matching TRBD1 (5 bases). Trimming left V 5 bases short and J 3 bases short, with 10 bases between. This CDR3 has 14 residues. The V gene's germline CDR1 is SEHNR and CDR2 FQNEAQ (reference sequence). The CDR3 spells CASSGGTANEKLFF. The CDR3 region has the DNA TGTGCCAGCAGCGGGGGGACCGCTAATGAAAAACTGTTTTTT.

V is TRBV11-3 and J is TRBJ2-7; no definite D call. CDR1 is SGHNT and CDR2 is YENEEA in the germline V gene. V shed 5 bases and J shed 1 base, with 18 bases lying between them. The length of the CDR3 is 16 residues. CDR3 amino acids: CASSRDTRYFSYEQYF. The CDR3 DNA is TGTGCCAGCAGCCGAGATACACGTTATTTTTCCTACGAGCAGTACTTC.

This clonotype was seen ten or more times. The genes are TRBV10-3 and TRBJ2-7; 12 bases are shared with TRBD1. CDR3 length equals 16 residues. The germline V gene encodes CDR1 ENHRY and CDR2 SYGVKD. Losses at the gene ends were 0 bases for V and 5 bases for J; bases not matched to a gene: 5. This CDR3 reads CAISESLGDRGHEQYF. The DNA for the CDR3 is TGTGCCATCAGTGAGTCCTTAGGGGACAGGGGGCACGAGCAGTACTTC.

The chain combines TRBV2 with TRBJ1-1; 10 positions match TRBD1. The trim removed 6 bases at V and 2 bases at J, leaving 6 bases unmatched. The CDR3 extends over 15 amino acids. Germline loops: CDR1 SNHLY, CDR2 FYNNEI. CDR3 bases: TGTGCCAGCAGACCGGGACAGGGGATTAACACTGAAGCTTTCTTT. This gives the protein CASRPGQGINTEAFF.

The chain carries TRBV10-3 and TRBJ1-2; a weak D match, TRBD1 (6 bases). Trimming cost V 5 bases and J 6 bases, with 13 bases left between them. CDR1 is ENHRY and CDR2 is SYGVKD in the germline V gene. This CDR3 comprises 13 residues. This CDR3 is CAISKGGTNGYTF. DNA of the CDR3: TGTGCCATCAGTAAAGGGGGGACAAATGGCTACACCTTC.

This clonotype was picked up a small number of times. V usage is TRBV25-1 and J usage is TRBJ2-3; D tentatively fits TRBD1 or TRBD2 (7 bases each). The CDR3 is 16 residues long. Trimming cost V 3 bases and J 1 base, with 14 bases left between them. The V gene's germline CDR1 is MGHDK and CDR2 SYGVNS. In DNA, the CDR3 is TGTGCCAGCAGTGACAGGGCAGGGGGGGGCACAGATACGCAGTATTTT. Encoded protein: CASSDRAGGGTDTQYF.

The chain joins TRBV7-2 to TRBJ2-7, with D possibly TRBD2 on 6 matching bases. TRBJ2-5 matches the DNA end more closely, so the J call is doubtful. The CDR3 is 16 residues long. The V gene's germline CDR1 is SGHTA and CDR2 FQGNSA. This CDR3 is CASSPRTGSRSETQYF. CDR3 coding DNA: TGTGCCAGCAGCCCGAGAACCGGGAGTAGGTCAGAGACCCAGTACTTC.

The gene calls are TRBV4-2 and TRBJ2-7; no clear D. The CDR3 is made up of 18 amino acids. Germline V gene sequence: CDR1 LGHNA, CDR2 YNFKEQ. The V gene lost 0 bases and the J gene lost 3 bases, with 21 bases spanning the gap. This CDR3 is CASSQDRSAASSLYEQYF. In DNA, the CDR3 is TGTGCCAGCAGCCAAGATCGTTCGGCGGCCTCAAGTCTCTACGAGCAGTACTTC.

J is TRBJ2-7 and V is TRBV11-1; 8 positions agree with TRBD1. CDR1 and CDR2 from the germline V gene are SGHAT and FQDESV (reference sequence). With 5 bases clipped from V and 3 bases from J, the junction kept 9 bases outside the gene matches. CDR3 size: 15 residues. CDR3 coding DNA: TGTGCCAGCAGCGTTCGGGGACAGGACTTCTACGAGCAGTACTTC. It codes for CASSVRGQDFYEQYF.